One sample yielded the 15 T cell receptor beta chains listed below, sequenced in a study of Ad26.COV2.S vaccination and SARS-CoV-2 variants. Described treatment: roughly 20 received Ad26.COV2.S at low or high dose, single or two shots; five or six received placebo; per-sample allocation not given. Sampling was done on day 63 after the first vaccine or placebo injection. Using immunoSEQ multiplex PCR, the repertoire was profiled, and TCRdb retains in-frame clones only, with some absent. This sample carries 440,000 or so clones, roughly nine tenths of them seen once, and the ten largest clones take approximately 1.7%. Here the sequenced sample was peripheral blood, taken in a trial of Ad26.COV2.S vaccine versus placebo. These receptors were collected from a person aged 18-60 years who received the Ad26.COV2.S COVID-19 vaccine or a placebo.

The count of this clone is one. The V gene is TRBV30, the J gene TRBJ2-7; D call uncertain. The V gene lost 4 bases and the J gene lost 4 bases, with 14 bases spanning the gap. The CDR3 sequence is 13 residues long. Germline loops: CDR1 GTSNPN, CDR2 SVGIG (reference sequence). CDR3 sequence reads: CAWTRRLRYEQYF. The DNA for the CDR3 is TGTGCCTGGACTCGCCGCCTCCGATACGAGCAGTACTTC.

The chain couples TRBV29-1 to TRBJ2-1, with TRBD2 matching over 8 bases. Germline CDR1 SQVTM, CDR2 ANQGSEA. Losses at the gene ends were 3 bases for V and 3 bases for J; bases not matched to a gene: 16. The CDR3 consists of 18 residues. The DNA for the CDR3 is TGCAGCGTTGAGTCGAATGGGGGGAGCGGGGGATACTACAATGAGCAGTTCTTC. Protein sequence: CSVESNGGSGGYYNEQFF.

DNA of the CDR3: TGCGCCAGCAGGTCCGGGGTTGGGGCAGATACGCAGTATTTT. As protein: CASRSGVGADTQYF. The chain recombines TRBV5-1 with TRBJ2-3; D may be TRBD2 (5 bases). The CDR3 spans 14 residues. CDR1 SGHRS and CDR2 YFSETQ come from the germline V gene. V lost 5 bases, J lost 4 bases, and 14 bases lay in between.

This clone was seen a handful of times. The chain links TRBV15 to TRBJ1-1; D is perhaps TRBD1 (5 bases). This CDR3 has 13 amino acids. CDR1 is LNHNV and CDR2 is YYDKDF in the germline V gene (reference sequence). Trimming stripped 9 bases from V and 1 base from J, with 12 bases between. The CDR3 region has the DNA TGTGCCACGAAAGATAGGGGGAACACTGAAGCTTTCTTT. It encodes CATKDRGNTEAFF.

The chain uses TRBV4-1 and TRBJ2-5; the D is unclear. Germline CDR1 reads MGHRA; CDR2 reads YSYEKL. This CDR3 has 14 amino acids. Trimming removed 1 base from V and 2 bases from J, with 8 bases in between. CDR3 nucleotide sequence: TGCGCCAGCAGCCAAGGCGGAAAGCAAGAGACCCAGTACTTC. This gives the protein CASSQGGKQETQYF.

With respect to this clone: Other DNA sequences in the sample encode the same CDR3. The chain joins TRBV6-5 to TRBJ1-1; no reliable D call. The CDR3 length is 13 residues. In germline, CDR1 is MNHEY, CDR2 SVGAGI. Trimming shortened V by 5 bases and J by 1 base, and 8 bases separated the two germline ends. CDR3: CASSRTGNTEAFF. As DNA, the CDR3 is TGTGCCAGCAGTCGGACGGGGAACACTGAAGCTTTCTTT.

The V gene is TRBV4-3, the J gene TRBJ2-3; TRBD2 agrees at 12 bases. Looked up from germline, CDR1 is LGHNA and CDR2 is YSLEER. Losses at the gene ends were 4 bases for V and 1 base for J; bases not matched to a gene: 0. The CDR3 loop spans 15 amino acids. The CDR3 nucleotides read TGCGCCAGCAGCCGGACTAGCGGGGGCACAGATACGCAGTATTTT. As protein: CASSRTSGGTDTQYF.

The chain combines TRBV2 with TRBJ2-7; TRBD2 matches 9 bases. The ends lost 5 bases at V and 6 bases at J; junction bases unmatched: 8. CDR3 length: 14 amino acids. CDR1 and CDR2 from the germline V gene are SNHLY and FYNNEI. The CDR3: CASSFSGSVSEQYF. For the CDR3, the DNA is TGTGCCAGCAGTTTTAGCGGGAGTGTTTCCGAGCAGTACTTC.

The chain combines TRBV3-1 (or the pseudogene TRBV3-2) with TRBJ1-1; no clear D gene. This CDR3 has 13 residues. V gave up 8 bases and J gave up 5 bases, with 15 bases separating them. Germline V lookup: CDR1 LGHDT, CDR2 YNNKEL (reference sequence). CDR3 sequence reads: CASSAAGGTEAFF. The CDR3 region has the DNA TGTGCCAGCTCGGCGGCGGGAGGGACTGAAGCTTTCTTT.

This clone is a singleton in its sample. The V gene is TRBV18, the J gene TRBJ1-3, with 11 bases aligning to TRBD1. Germline V gives CDR1 KGHSH, CDR2 LQKENI. CDR3 size: 17 residues. V trimming: 4 bases; J trimming: 2 bases; junction bases outside the gene matches: 7. The CDR3 bases are TGTGCCAGCTCACTATACGGGACAGGGGGGCCTGGAAACACCATATATTTT. This codes for CASSLYGTGGPGNTIYF. Variable domain in full (rest from reference TRBV18 and TRBJ1-3): NAGVMQNPRHLVRRRGQEARLRCSPMKGHSHVYWYRQLPEEGLKFMVYLQKENIIDESGMPKERFSAEFPKEGPSILRIQQVVRGDSAAYFCASSLYGTGGPGNTIYFGEGSWLTVV.

CDR3 nucleotides: TGTGCCAGCAGCTTAGGAGGGACTTTATCCTACGAGCAGTACTTC. This sequence encodes CASSLGGTLSYEQYF. The chain uses TRBV7-2 and TRBJ2-7; D may be TRBD2 (6 bases). V shed 1 base and J shed 1 base, with 11 bases lying between them. The CDR3 consists of 15 residues. Germline loops: CDR1 SGHTA, CDR2 FQGNSA.

The chain uses TRBV28 and TRBJ2-1; 10 positions match TRBD2. The CDR3 length is 16 residues. Trimming cost V 5 bases and J 6 bases; bases outside gene matches: 10. The germline CDR1 and CDR2 sequences are MDHEN and SYDVKM. Written as DNA, the CDR3 is TGTGCCAGCAGTCCCCCTAGCGGGAGCTGGGGCAATGAGCAGTTCTTC. It is translated as CASSPPSGSWGNEQFF. Combining the CDR3 with reference TRBV28 and TRBJ2-1 gives the whole variable domain DVKVTQSSRYLVKRTGEKVFLECVQDMDHENMFWYRQDPGLGLRLIYFSYDVKMKEKGDIPEGYSVSREKKERFSLILESASTNQTSMYLCASSPPSGSWGNEQFFGPGTRLTVL.

V usage is TRBV11-2 and J usage is TRBJ2-2; possible D gene TRBD1, 6 bases. The CDR3 consists of 15 residues. Per germline, CDR1 SGHAT and CDR2 FQNNGV. The V end was cut by 5 bases, the J end by 7 bases, with 17 bases between. The CDR3 reads CASSPYSGDGGELFF. The CDR3 region has the DNA TGTGCCAGCAGCCCTTATTCAGGGGATGGCGGGGAGCTGTTTTTT.

This chain joins TRBV11-2 and TRBJ1-1; D is unresolved. Trimming cost V 3 bases and J 4 bases, with 18 bases left between them. This CDR3 spans 16 amino acids. Per germline, CDR1 SGHAT and CDR2 FQNNGV. The CDR3 sequence is CASSLFPLGETTEAFF. The DNA of the CDR3 is TGTGCCAGCAGCTTGTTCCCTTTGGGAGAGACCACTGAAGCTTTCTTT.

This sequence joins TRBV3-1 (or the pseudogene TRBV3-2) and TRBJ2-1, with 11 bases lining up with TRBD2. CDR1 LGHDT and CDR2 YNNKEL come from the germline V gene (reference sequence). CDR3 size: 16 residues. The ends lost 4 bases at V and 4 bases at J; junction bases unmatched: 6. The CDR3 DNA is TGTGCCAGCAGCCCGGGACTAGCGGAGCGGTACAATGAGCAGTTCTTC. Protein product: CASSPGLAERYNEQFF.